These 14 T cell receptor beta chains were sequenced from one sample in a study of Graves' ophthalmopathy and Graves' hyperthyroidism. Researchers took RNA transcripts and amplified TCR beta CDR3 regions from them. Second-round multiplex PCR followed a first-round RT-PCR using HTBI primers. TCRdb reprocessed the multiplex PCR reads via MiXCR and lists one record per CDR3 protein. The data show roughly 480,000 distinct CDR3 sequences, roughly 14% seen once. Sequencing used blood. Source of these receptors: a woman aged 30 to 39 with Graves' ophthalmopathy.

This clonotype was observed many times. The chain carries TRBV6-5 and TRBJ1-1; 11 nucleotides align to TRBD1. Germline V gene lookup returns CDR1 MNHEY and CDR2 SVGAGI. With 6 bases clipped from V and 1 base from J, the junction kept 4 bases outside the gene matches. CDR3 length: 15 amino acids. The CDR3 sequence: CASRRDRGTNTEAFF. CDR3 DNA: TGTGCCAGCAGACGGGACAGGGGGACGAACACTGAAGCTTTCTTT.

This clonotype has ten or more counts. V and J are TRBV27 and TRBJ1-5; 7 bases align to TRBD1. The trim removed 4 bases at V and 5 bases at J, leaving 2 bases unmatched. This CDR3 spans 13 amino acids. Germline V lookup: CDR1 MNHEY, CDR2 SMNVEV (reference sequence). The CDR3 bases are TGTGCCAGCAGTTCCGGGACAGATCAGCCCCAGCATTTT. It yields the protein CASSSGTDQPQHF.

Of note for this clonotype: The CDR3 does not end in the conserved phenylalanine or tryptophan, so this is likely a read error. J is TRBJ1-1 and V is TRBV12-3 or TRBV12-4, with D possibly TRBD1 on 6 matching bases. The CDR3 sequence is 13 residues long. The CDR3: CASCLQGVTEAFV. The CDR3 nucleotides read TGTGCCAGCTGTTTACAGGGTGTCACTGAAGCTTTCGTT.

This clonotype showed up many times. The chain links TRBV10-3 to TRBJ2-2, with D perhaps assigned TRBD1 or TRBD2 (5 bases each). Germline values: CDR1 ENHRY, CDR2 SYGVKD. With 10 bases removed from V and 2 bases from J, the gap between germline ends came to 8 bases. The CDR3 loop spans 12 amino acids. CDR3 nucleotides: TGTGCCACCTGGGACAACACCGGGGAGCTGTTTTTT. Translating gives CATWDNTGELFF.

The sample holds many counts of this clonotype. This chain joins TRBV12-3 or TRBV12-4 and TRBJ2-7, with 7 bases fitting TRBD1. The trim removed 7 bases at V and 2 bases at J, leaving 5 bases unmatched. CDR3 length equals 13 residues. The CDR3 DNA reads TGTGCCAGCACCCGACAGGGAGCCTACGAGCAGTACTTC. Translating it yields CASTRQGAYEQYF.

This chain joins TRBV6-4 and TRBJ1-5; D perhaps matches TRBD1 (5 bases). V lost 9 bases, J lost 4 bases, and 19 bases lay in between. This CDR3 is built from 15 residues. Germline CDR1 MRHNA, CDR2 SNTAGT. The CDR3 sequence is CARDRDLNTNQPQHF. The CDR3 DNA reads TGTGCCAGGGACCGGGACCTAAATACAAATCAGCCCCAGCATTTT.

This clonotype was observed many times. CDR3 coding DNA: TGTGCCAGCAGCTTAGTTGAACGGGAGGGCCCCGAGACCCAGTACTTC. This encodes CASSLVEREGPETQYF. The V and J genes are TRBV7-2 and TRBJ2-5; 8 nucleotides line up with TRBD2. Germline lookup yields CDR1 SGHTA and CDR2 FQGNSA. The CDR3 has 16 residues. With V trimmed by 1 base and J by 5 bases, 9 bases remained unmatched.

The sample holds many counts of this clonotype. The chain recombines TRBV20-1 with TRBJ2-2, with 8 bases that match TRBD2. V shed 2 bases, J shed 1 base, and the junction held 3 bases outside the gene matches. Germline CDR1 DFQATT, CDR2 SNEGSKA (reference sequence). The length of the CDR3 is 15 residues. The CDR3, as DNA: TGCAGTGCTAGACAAGCGGGAGTGAACACCGGGGAGCTGTTTTTT. Translating it yields CSARQAGVNTGELFF.

This clonotype was counted ten times or more. CDR3 sequence: CASSGWTQSYEQYF. The DNA for the CDR3 is TGTGCCAGCAGTGGCTGGACACAATCCTACGAGCAGTACTTC. This chain connects TRBV6-1 to TRBJ2-7; the D gene is possibly TRBD1 (5 bases). Germline V gene sequence: CDR1 MNHNS, CDR2 SASEGT. The ends were cut back, 4 bases at V and 1 base at J, with 11 bases in the middle. CDR3 size: 14 residues.

This clonotype was detected ten times or more. The chain links TRBV2 to TRBJ1-1; unclear D gene. CDR3 size: 12 residues. Trimming took off 5 bases at V and 2 bases at J, with 6 bases between the two ends. Germline lookup yields CDR1 SNHLY and CDR2 FYNNEI. The CDR3 DNA is TGTGCCAGCAGTTCTGTTAACACTGAAGCTTTCTTT. It translates to CASSSVNTEAFF.

This clonotype occurred many times. CDR3 region: CSALTSGEETQYF. In DNA, the CDR3 is TGCAGTGCCCTGACTAGCGGGGAAGAGACCCAGTACTTC. V gene TRBV20-1 combines with J gene TRBJ2-5, with 11 bases aligning to TRBD2. The trim removed 6 bases at V and 3 bases at J, leaving 3 bases unmatched. Germline V gene sequence: CDR1 DFQATT, CDR2 SNEGSKA (reference sequence). The CDR3 contains 13 residues.

There are many counts of this clonotype. This chain links TRBV28 with TRBJ2-6; D unresolved. The ends were cut back, 4 bases at V and 2 bases at J, with 9 bases in the middle. The CDR3 consists of 15 residues. Per the germline V gene, CDR1 is MDHEN and CDR2 is SYDVKM. The CDR3 here is CASSSPFPGANVLTF. CDR3 DNA sequence: TGTGCCAGCAGTTCCCCCTTCCCTGGGGCCAACGTCCTGACTTTC. Together with reference TRBV28 and TRBJ2-6, the CDR3 gives the full variable domain: DVKVTQSSRYLVKRTGEKVFLECVQDMDHENMFWYRQDPGLGLRLIYFSYDVKMKEKGDIPEGYSVSREKKERFSLILESASTNQTSMYLCASSSPFPGANVLTFGAGSRLTVL.

This clonotype was counted ten times or more. The chain combines TRBV11-3 with TRBJ1-3; possibly TRBD1 for D (6 bases). This CDR3 has 14 amino acids. Trimming stripped 2 bases from V and 4 bases from J, with 9 bases between. Germline V CDR1 and CDR2: SGHNT, YENEEA. The CDR3 coding sequence is TGTGCCAGCAGCTTAAGGACAGAAGGAAACACCATATATTTT. Translating gives CASSLRTEGNTIYF.

This clonotype was counted at least ten times. The rearrangement uses TRBV6-2 or TRBV6-3 and TRBJ2-7, with D hard to call. The germline V and J ends were trimmed by 6 bases and 7 bases, with 22 bases remaining between them. Germline loops: CDR1 MNHEY, CDR2 SVGEGT. This CDR3 is built from 15 residues. The CDR3 bases are TGTGCCAGCAGGATTTGGAATTTGGGGATCAGGGAGCAGTACTTC. This codes for CASRIWNLGIREQYF.